This note documents a single T cell receptor (beta chain) sequence. Its specificity is unknown. There are 14 residues in the CDR3. CDR1 is MNHEY and CDR2 is SMNVEV in the germline V gene (reference sequence). V lost 3 bases to trimming and J lost 3 bases; unmatched junction nucleotides: 5. The data are from a study of OX40 agonist ivuxolimab in advanced cancers. At the level of the study: Patients achieving partial responses numbered three: one hepatocellular carcinoma case and two cutaneous melanoma cases.

Whole-study results and caveats: At doses 0.1 to 3.0 mg/kg, CD4+ and CD8+ clones expanded.

Data came from immunoSEQ multiplex PCR; TCRdb stores just in-frame clones and leaves some out. The sample lists about 100,000 clones, 75% to 95% occurring once. The source was CD4+ or CD8+ T cells sorted from blood, collected in a trial of the OX40 agonist ivuxolimab. The chain has TRBV27 and TRBJ2-7; 7 bases are a match to TRBD1. The receptor comes from an adult with an advanced solid tumor such as melanoma, head and neck, liver or kidney cancer. Here the CDR3 DNA reads TGTGCCAGCAGTTTTAGGGGGCCGGGCTACGAGCAGTACTTC. This encodes CASSFRGPGYEQYF.